Included here is one T cell receptor (beta chain) sequence, with context. The sample comes from a study of preoperative IRX-2 immunotherapy in early breast cancer. Documented treatment: preoperative locoregional IRX-2 cytokine immunotherapy. Preoperative locoregional IRX-2 cytokine immunotherapy was tested in the phase Ib source study. V shed 6 bases and J 2 bases; nucleotides not matched to a gene: 6. The CDR3 length is 16 residues. Germline loops: CDR1 LNHDA, CDR2 SQIVND (reference sequence). Measured with immunoSEQ multiplex PCR; TCRdb has only the in-frame clones, and not every one. This table holds 20,000 to 30,000 clones, about four fifths found once.

The rearrangement uses TRBV19 and TRBJ2-6; 8 bases are a match to TRBD2. The receptor was isolated from a human donor with breast cancer. The input for sequencing was lymph node tissue, taken before IRX-2 immunotherapy. For the CDR3, the DNA is TGTGCCAGTAGCCGGGGGGGCGCTACTGGGGCCAACGTCCTGACTTTC. Its protein is CASSRGGATGANVLTF.